These 3 T cell receptor beta chains were all obtained from the same sample, sequenced in a study of CD8 T cells in Susac syndrome. cDNA came from about 0.5 to 1 ug RNA primed by random hexamers. TCRdb re-called the immunoSEQ multiplex PCR reads with MiXCR, one entry per CDR3 protein. The table shows 160,000 or so distinct CDR3 sequences, with about 94% occurring only once. Sequencing was performed on CD8+ T cells from PBMCs. Every receptor here comes from a human donor with multiple sclerosis.

The chain is built from TRBV29-1 and TRBJ1-1; D is unresolved. The CDR3 loop spans 11 amino acids. The V end lost 3 bases, the J end lost 8 bases, and 10 bases lay between the germline ends. Germline CDR1 is SQVTM and CDR2 is ANQGSEA. This CDR3 is CSVDVTTEAFF. The DNA for the CDR3 is TGCAGCGTTGACGTAACTACAGAAGCTTTCTTT.

The V gene is TRBV15, the J gene TRBJ2-3, with TRBD2 matching 11 bases. Germline CDR1 LNHNV, CDR2 YYDKDF (reference sequence). The CDR3 has 16 residues. V shed 4 bases and J 2 bases; nucleotides not matched to a gene: 5. The CDR3 DNA is TGTGCCACCAGCACCCGACTAGCGGGGATCACAGATACGCAGTATTTT. Translating it yields CATSTRLAGITDTQYF.

Worth noting for this clonotype: One junction end disagrees with the germline gene, perhaps due to a read error. The chain carries TRBV27 and TRBJ2-7; no definite D call. The CDR3 has 13 amino acids. Germline V gene data show CDR1 as MNHEY and CDR2 as SMNVEV (reference sequence). CDR3 coding DNA: TGTGCCAACAGTTTATCCCCCAGAAACGAGCAGTACTTC. Encoded protein: CANSLSPRNEQYF.